These 10 T cell receptor beta chains were all obtained from the same sample, sequenced in a study of cytomegalovirus exposure and HLA in healthy donors. Primers for the PCR totalled 60 Vbeta and 13 Jbeta. Here immunoSEQ multiplex PCR was the method, and the copy in TCRdb shows in-frame clones only, minus some. The sample shows 76,000 or so clones, over 60% of them seen only once. Sequencing used PBMCs. The receptors were sampled from a woman aged 40-49 years in good health and CMV-seropositive.

The chain uses TRBV6-1 and TRBJ2-5; TRBD2 agrees at 9 bases. The CDR3 has 18 amino acids. The J segment lost 5 bases and the V segment lost 4 bases, leaving 17 bases of the junction unmatched. CDR1 and CDR2 (germline): MNHNS, SASEGT. The CDR3 nucleotides are TGTGCCAGCAGTGTTATGGCTAGCGGGACTCTCCGGGGGGAGACCCAGTACTTC. Protein: CASSVMASGTLRGETQYF.

This clone was counted a single time. The rearrangement uses TRBV14 and TRBJ1-4, with 9 bases fitting TRBD1. V lost 4 bases to trimming and J lost 8 bases; unmatched junction nucleotides: 8. The CDR3 spans 15 residues. CDR1 and CDR2 from the germline V gene are SGHDN and FVKESK. The CDR3 protein is CASSLSTGGAEKLFF. In DNA form, the CDR3 reads TGTGCCAGCAGCCTCTCGACAGGGGGAGCCGAAAAACTGTTTTTT. The whole variable domain, remainder taken from reference TRBV14 and TRBJ1-4, is EAGVTQFPSHSVIEKGQTVTLRCDPISGHDNLYWYRRVMGKEIKFLLHFVKESKQDESGMPNNRFLAERTGGTYSTLKVQPAELEDSGVYFCASSLSTGGAEKLFFGSGTQLSVL.

The gene calls are TRBV15 and TRBJ2-2; possibly TRBD1 for D (6 bases). CDR3 size: 15 residues. Germline CDR1 reads LNHNV; CDR2 reads YYDKDF (reference sequence). V was clipped by 6 bases and J by 0 bases, with 11 bases between them. CDR3 region: CATSPGQSNTGELFF. The DNA of the CDR3 is TGTGCCACCAGTCCTGGACAGTCGAACACCGGGGAGCTGTTTTTT.

V is TRBV6-1 and J is TRBJ2-4; 8 nucleotides align to TRBD1. Germline loops: CDR1 MNHNS, CDR2 SASEGT. The ends lost 2 bases at V and 4 bases at J; junction bases unmatched: 4. The CDR3 runs 15 residues. Here the CDR3 DNA reads TGTGCCAGCAGTGAAATAGGGACAGGAAAAAACATTCAGTACTTC. Amino acids: CASSEIGTGKNIQYF.

CDR3 region: CASSFERTGATYEQYF. CDR3 in DNA: TGTGCCAGCAGCTTCGAAAGGACAGGGGCGACCTACGAGCAGTACTTC. The chain has TRBV5-4 and TRBJ2-7; 9 bases map to TRBD1. The CDR3 totals 16 residues. V lost 2 bases, J lost 2 bases, and 8 bases stayed unmatched. Germline-derived CDR1 and CDR2 are SGHNT and YYREEE (reference sequence).

The chain employs TRBV2 and TRBJ2-5; D not resolved. The CDR3 extends over 11 amino acids. V lost 7 bases and J lost 5, with 8 bases in between. Looked up from germline, CDR1 is SNHLY and CDR2 is FYNNEI. CDR3 sequence (DNA): TGTGCCAGCAAACTCGGGGAGACCCAGTACTTC. It specifies CASKLGETQYF. Variable domain in full (rest from reference TRBV2 and TRBJ2-5): EPEVTQTPSHQVTQMGQEVILRCVPISNHLYFYWYRQILGQKVEFLVSFYNNEISEKSEIFDDQFSVERPDGSNFTLKIRSTKLEDSAMYFCASKLGETQYFGPGTRLLVL.

The genes are TRBV25-1 and TRBJ2-1; possibly TRBD1 for D (5 bases). Per germline, CDR1 MGHDK and CDR2 SYGVNS. V was trimmed by 1 base and J by 3 bases, leaving 16 bases between them. This CDR3 region has 17 residues. CDR3 nucleotides: TGTGCCAGCAGTGAATCTACCCCTTCGACAGACTACAATGAGCAGTTCTTC. This sequence encodes CASSESTPSTDYNEQFF.

Points on this clone: The CDR3 end shows no conserved phenylalanine or tryptophan, and so a read error is likely. V gene TRBV6-1 combines with J gene TRBJ1-5; the D is unclear. Germline V gives CDR1 MNHNS, CDR2 SASEGT. This CDR3 contains 13 residues. Deletions cut 5 bases from V and 8 bases from J, with 13 bases between. The CDR3 here is CASSPRDEEPQHV. The CDR3 nucleotides are TGTGCCAGCAGTCCGAGGGATGAGGAGCCCCAGCATGTT.

J is TRBJ1-6 and V is TRBV6-5; maybe TRBD1 (5 bases). Trimming removed 6 bases from V and 8 bases from J, with 14 bases in between. CDR1 MNHEY and CDR2 SVGAGI come from the germline V gene. This CDR3 region has 14 residues. CDR3: CASRSPWGDSPLHF. CDR3 coding DNA: TGTGCCAGCAGATCACCCTGGGGGGATTCACCCCTCCACTTT.

J is TRBJ1-2 and V is TRBV6-5; TRBD1 aligns across 8 bases. Germline values: CDR1 MNHEY, CDR2 SVGAGI. V shed 6 bases and J 6 bases; nucleotides not matched to a gene: 9. The CDR3 is 14 residues long. The chain's CDR3 is CASRGTGQDNGYTF. CDR3 DNA: TGTGCCAGCAGGGGGACAGGTCAGGATAATGGCTACACCTTC.